A single sample gave rise to the 22 T cell receptor beta chains below, sequenced in a study of shared clonotypes between healthy human individuals. Only in-frame clones appear in the TCRdb table, and some are missing; sequencing was by immunoSEQ multiplex PCR. The sample lists around 2.5 million clones; approximately 94% were seen once. The sequenced sample was naive CD4+ T cells from PBMCs. Subset of the sample: CD45RA+ positively selected. Receptors originate from a man between 18 and 35 years old in good health. Some clones in this sample may be carry-over from other donors' samples.

This clone was picked up one time. The genes are TRBV6-1 and TRBJ2-5; 9 bases map to TRBD1. Germline trimming cut 11 bases from V and 1 base from J; bases unmatched to any gene: 11. The CDR3 runs 15 residues. The germline V gene encodes CDR1 MNHNS and CDR2 SASEGT. The CDR3 loop reads CAALSRQGGQETQYF. The CDR3 DNA follows: TGTGCCGCGTTATCGCGACAGGGGGGCCAAGAGACCCAGTACTTC.

This clone was seen only once. Distinct nucleotide sequences in the sample also encode this CDR3. The chain has TRBV20-1 and TRBJ2-7; the D is unclear. Per germline, CDR1 DFQATT and CDR2 SNEGSKA (reference sequence). This CDR3 is 11 amino acids long. The V and J ends lost 3 bases and 3 bases respectively, with 6 bases between them. The CDR3 DNA sequence: TGCAGTGCTAGTTCCTACTACGAGCAGTACTTC. Translated, it gives CSASSYYEQYF.

This clone was seen a single time. CDR3 residues: CASSQDSRERNIQYF. In nucleotides, the CDR3 is TGCGCCAGCAGCCAAGATTCGCGGGAACGGAACATTCAGTACTTC. The J gene is TRBJ2-4, the V gene TRBV4-1; D is possibly TRBD2 (6 bases). Trimming left V 0 bases short and J 7 bases short, with 13 bases between. CDR3 size: 15 residues. The germline V gene encodes CDR1 MGHRA and CDR2 YSYEKL.

V is TRBV7-2 and J is TRBJ2-2, with D perhaps matching TRBD1 (6 bases). V shed 0 bases and J shed 5 bases, with 10 bases lying between them. CDR3 size: 15 residues. The V gene's germline CDR1 is SGHTA and CDR2 FQGNSA. CDR3 DNA sequence: TGTGCCAGCAGCTTAGCGGGGGCAGAAACCGGGGAGCTGTTTTTT. Its protein product is CASSLAGAETGELFF.

This rearrangement joins TRBV5-1 to TRBJ1-4; D remains ambiguous. The V end lost 2 bases, the J end lost 3 bases, and 8 bases lay between the germline ends. Germline V gene sequence: CDR1 SGHRS, CDR2 YFSETQ. The CDR3 totals 14 residues. CDR3 coding DNA: TGCGCCAGCAGCTTAAGTACCTCTAATGAAAAACTGTTTTTT. Translated: CASSLSTSNEKLFF.

The chain has TRBV7-2 and TRBJ2-1, with TRBD2 identical over 14 bases. The germline V gene has CDR1 SGHTA and CDR2 FQGNSA. The J segment lost 8 bases and the V segment lost 5 bases, leaving 8 bases of the junction unmatched. The CDR3 length is 16 residues. CDR3 DNA: TGTGCCAGCAGCCCGACTAGCGGGAGGGCCGGGCATGAGCAGTTCTTC. Its translation: CASSPTSGRAGHEQFF.

This chain uses TRBV28 with TRBJ2-7; D perhaps matches TRBD2 (5 bases). The germline gives CDR1 MDHEN, CDR2 SYDVKM. V lost 5 bases to trimming and J lost 5 bases, with 16 bases between them. The CDR3 totals 14 residues. Written as DNA, the CDR3 is TGTGCCAGCAGTGTGAGCGGTTTGAGGCACGAGCAGTACTTC. This encodes CASSVSGLRHEQYF.

Here the CDR3 DNA reads TGTGCCAGCAGAGGGGGACTGCAAGAGACCCAGTACTTC. Protein product: CASRGGLQETQYF. The genes are TRBV2 and TRBJ2-5, with D perhaps assigned TRBD1 or TRBD2 (6 bases each). Trimming removed 6 bases from V and 2 bases from J, with 10 bases in between. From germline, CDR1 is SNHLY and CDR2 FYNNEI. This CDR3 spans 13 amino acids.

The gene calls are TRBV7-2 and TRBJ2-7; perhaps TRBD2 as D (6 bases). CDR1 is SGHTA and CDR2 is FQGNSA in the germline V gene. V lost 5 bases, J lost 3 bases, and 14 bases lay in between. This CDR3 has 14 amino acids. The CDR3 coding sequence is TGTGCCAGCAGCCGGGGGACGGCCAACTACGAGCAGTACTTC. Translation gives CASSRGTANYEQYF.

The rearrangement uses TRBV28 and TRBJ1-4, with no clear D. V lost 3 bases to trimming and J lost 7 bases, with 6 bases between them. The length of the CDR3 is 12 residues. Germline V gene sequence: CDR1 MDHEN, CDR2 SYDVKM. DNA of the CDR3: TGTGCCAGCAGTTTTCTTGGTGAAAAACTGTTTTTT. It codes for CASSFLGEKLFF.

The chain recombines TRBV19 with TRBJ1-2; D is unresolved. Trimming removed 6 bases from V and 4 bases from J, with 15 bases in between. CDR1 is LNHDA and CDR2 is SQIVND in the germline V gene (reference sequence). CDR3 length: 14 residues. The CDR3 reads CASSTVLGGYGYTF. The DNA for the CDR3 is TGTGCCAGTAGCACTGTCTTGGGCGGCTATGGCTACACCTTC.

The count of this clone is one. The genes are TRBV6-5 and TRBJ1-1; no reliable D call. The germline gives CDR1 MNHEY, CDR2 SVGAGI. The CDR3 is 16 residues long. Trimming removed 0 bases at V and 1 base at J, with 12 bases between. For the CDR3, the DNA is TGTGCCAGCAGTTACTCGATTATCTCATCGAACACTGAAGCTTTCTTT. Translation: CASSYSIISSNTEAFF.

The sample holds one count of this clone. The V gene is TRBV14, the J gene TRBJ2-3; 11 bases map to TRBD1. Germline assignment: CDR1 SGHDN and CDR2 FVKESK. This CDR3 has 16 residues. J gave up 3 bases and V 4 bases, and 6 bases lay outside the gene matches. The CDR3 DNA follows: TGTGCCAGCAGCCTAAGGACAGGGGGCAGGACAGATACGCAGTATTTT. This encodes CASSLRTGGRTDTQYF.

The gene calls are TRBV29-1 and TRBJ2-1; D ambiguous. The V gene's germline CDR1 is SQVTM and CDR2 ANQGSEA. The CDR3 has 12 residues. V was shortened by 6 bases and J by 6 bases, with 12 bases between the two germline ends. CDR3 amino acids: CSVGRISNEQFF. The CDR3 DNA is TGCAGCGTCGGCAGGATTAGCAATGAGCAGTTCTTC.

The rearrangement links TRBV30 to TRBJ1-5; D gene uncertain. Germline values: CDR1 GTSNPN, CDR2 SVGIG (reference sequence). This CDR3 is 14 amino acids long. Trimming left V 3 bases short and J 4 bases short, with 13 bases between. The CDR3 DNA sequence: TGTGCCTGGAGCCCACTTTCGGGTAATCAGCCCCAGCATTTT. Translation gives CAWSPLSGNQPQHF.

V usage is TRBV7-3 and J usage is TRBJ2-3; possible D gene TRBD1, 6 bases. Germline-derived CDR1 and CDR2 are SGHTA and FQGTGA. This CDR3 spans 15 amino acids. V was pared by 5 bases and J by 0 bases, with 12 bases between. The CDR3 sequence: CASSRQALSTDTQYF. CDR3 in DNA: TGTGCCAGCAGCCGACAGGCCCTAAGCACAGATACGCAGTATTTT.

Remarks on this clone: The identical CDR3 is also encoded by other nucleotide sequences in the sample. The gene calls are TRBV19 and TRBJ2-3, with TRBD2 matching over 10 bases. This CDR3 spans 16 amino acids. Unmatched junction bases numbered 6, after V lost 3 bases and J lost 3 bases. In germline, CDR1 is LNHDA, CDR2 SQIVND (reference sequence). The CDR3 DNA reads as TGTGCCAGTAGTATTGGGACTAGCGAACGTACAGATACGCAGTATTTT. Its translation is CASSIGTSERTDTQYF.

The J gene is TRBJ1-2, the V gene TRBV30, with a weak D call TRBD1 (6 bases). V was shortened by 1 base and J by 4 bases, with 10 bases between the two germline ends. From germline, CDR1 is GTSNPN and CDR2 SVGIG (reference sequence). This CDR3 is built from 13 residues. The CDR3 coding sequence is TGTGCCTGGAGTGCGGGGGCTGGCTATGGCTACACCTTC. Its translation: CAWSAGAGYGYTF.

The chain uses TRBV7-2 and TRBJ2-2; 8 nucleotides match TRBD2. CDR3 length: 16 residues. V lost 0 bases to trimming and J lost 1 base; unmatched junction nucleotides: 1. Germline V gene sequence: CDR1 SGHTA, CDR2 FQGNSA. Written as DNA, the CDR3 is TGTGCCAGCAGCTTAGCGGGACTAGAGAACACCGGGGAGCTGTTTTTT. It specifies CASSLAGLENTGELFF.

The chain combines TRBV9 with TRBJ2-2; 12 bases are shared with TRBD2. The CDR3 has 15 amino acids. Per the germline V gene, CDR1 is SGDLS and CDR2 is YYNGEE. The V gene end was trimmed by 4 bases and the J gene end by 8 bases; junction bases not matched to a gene: 6. CDR3 region: CASSPRTSGKGELFF. CDR3 DNA: TGTGCCAGCAGCCCCCGGACTAGCGGGAAAGGGGAGCTGTTTTTT.

This clone was recorded only once. The rearrangement links TRBV28 to TRBJ2-7, with 7 nucleotides matching TRBD1. J gave up 1 base and V 9 bases, and 3 bases lay outside the gene matches. CDR3 size: 12 residues. Germline lookup yields CDR1 MDHEN and CDR2 SYDVKM. Here the CDR3 reads CASGTVSYEQYF. The CDR3 DNA reads TGTGCCAGTGGGACAGTGTCCTACGAGCAGTACTTC.

The chain is built from TRBV7-3 and TRBJ2-5; no firm D call. Trimming cost V 5 bases and J 7 bases, with 14 bases left between them. Germline values: CDR1 SGHTA, CDR2 FQGTGA. The CDR3 is 13 residues long. Here the CDR3 reads CASSPQERGTQYF. The CDR3 nucleotides read TGTGCCAGCAGCCCCCAGGAGCGTGGGACCCAGTACTTC.